This T cell receptor (beta chain) was sequenced in a study of PD-1 blockade in classical Hodgkin lymphoma. Time point specified: cycle 4 day 1 (C4D1), after 6 weeks of nivolumab. With no exception, relapse followed autologous stem cell transplantation in all patients, and brentuximab vedotin exposure varied. Assay used: immunoSEQ multiplex PCR; TCRdb lists only in-frame clones, some missing. Of about 41,000 clones in the sample, around 69% were seen once. Notes on this clone: Antigen specificity is unknown.

This CDR3 contains 15 residues. Germline loops: CDR1 MNHNY, CDR2 SVGAGI (reference sequence). Germline trimming cut 4 bases from V and 10 bases from J; bases unmatched to any gene: 14. General observations from the study: Baseline diversity resembling that of newly diagnosed patients was seen in complete responders. Only CD4+ TCR diversity, not CD8+, had risen significantly by C4D1. Reported findings placed baseline TCR diversity lower in newly diagnosed patients (compared with healthy donors).

The specimen was peripheral blood mononuclear cells (PBMCs), collected before the fourth cycle of nivolumab. V and J are TRBV6-6 and TRBJ2-7, with 9 bases aligning to TRBD1. The TCR sequence derives from a human donor with classical Hodgkin lymphoma. CDR3 residues: CASSLGQGVYFEQYF. The CDR3 nucleotides are TGTGCCAGCAGTTTGGGACAGGGTGTTTATTTTGAACAGTACTTC.